The clone carrying this T cell receptor (beta chain) was observed a handful of times. Antigen specificity is unknown. TCRdb reanalysed the 5' RACE reads using MiXCR and keeps one entry per CDR3 protein. Of about 410,000 distinct CDR3 sequences in the sample, less than 25% were seen once. These data come from a study of T-cell memory formation after mild COVID-19. Findings of the study overall: Researchers found some responding clones in pre-infection memory, a sign that cross-reactive memory joined. SARS-CoV-2 specificity of second-wave clones peaking day 37 was unconfirmed.

CDR1 SQVTM and CDR2 ANQGSEA come from the germline V gene. The CDR3 loop spans 13 amino acids. Trimming left V 4 bases short and J 8 bases short, with 17 bases between. J is TRBJ1-2 and V is TRBV29-1, with a tentative D call TRBD1 (6 bases). Input material: PBMCs or a T cell subset sorted from them (not recorded which). The receptor's source is an adult woman who had mild COVID-19 (a few samples of this study predate the infection). Cell type and time point are not known. As DNA, the CDR3 is TGCAGCGTTGCGGGACACGCCGGAGGAGGCTACACCTTC. It yields the protein CSVAGHAGGGYTF.